These 30 T cell receptor beta chains came from one sample sequenced in a study of blood T cell repertoires in COVID-19. Data came from immunoSEQ multiplex PCR; TCRdb stores just in-frame clones and leaves some out. The data hold 300,000 to 350,000 clones, with 85% to 90% observed a single time. What was sequenced was PBMCs or T cells enriched from blood (not recorded which). The receptors were gathered from a woman aged 25 to 39 who had been exposed to COVID-19.

The J gene is TRBJ2-1, the V gene TRBV3-1 (or the pseudogene TRBV3-2), with 8 bases fitting TRBD2. V shed 4 bases and J 6 bases; nucleotides not matched to a gene: 8. The germline V gene encodes CDR1 LGHDT and CDR2 YNNKEL (reference sequence). The CDR3 has 15 amino acids. CDR3 sequence (DNA): TGTGCCAGCAGCCGGACTAGCTCGGGGTTCAATGAGCAGTTCTTC. The encoded protein is CASSRTSSGFNEQFF.

The chain combines TRBV24-1 with TRBJ2-3; 9 nucleotides line up with TRBD2. CDR3 size: 15 residues. The junction had 8 bases not matched to a gene; V was cut back by 7 bases and J by 4 bases. Germline V gene data show CDR1 as KGHDR and CDR2 as SFDVKD. For the CDR3, the DNA is TGTGCCACCAGGTCGGCTAGCGGGACCCCAGATACGCAGTATTTT. It is translated as CATRSASGTPDTQYF.

This chain links TRBV30 with TRBJ2-5; 7 nucleotides align to TRBD1. CDR1 and CDR2 (germline): GTSNPN, SVGIG (reference sequence). The CDR3 is made up of 16 amino acids. Germline trimming cut 3 bases from V and 5 bases from J; bases unmatched to any gene: 15. CDR3 loop: CAWRSTRQGLRETQYF. Written as DNA, the CDR3 is TGTGCCTGGAGATCAACTCGACAGGGTTTGAGGGAGACCCAGTACTTC. The variable domain in full, with the rest retrieved from reference TRBV30 and TRBJ2-5, is SQTIHQWPATLVQPVGSPLSLECTVEGTSNPNLYWYRQAAGRGLQLLFYSVGIGQISSEVPQNLSASRPQDRQFILSSKKLLLSDSGFYLCAWRSTRQGLRETQYFGPGTRLLVL.

This clone was detected once. The V gene is TRBV5-6, the J gene TRBJ2-1; 13 bases match TRBD2. Germline values: CDR1 SGHDT, CDR2 YYEEEE. The CDR3 covers 15 residues. V dropped 4 bases and J dropped 6; count of bases not matched to a gene: 4. The CDR3 DNA is TGTGCCAGCAGCCGGGGACTAGCGGGATCCAATGAGCAGTTCTTC. Translating gives CASSRGLAGSNEQFF.

The chain is built from TRBV19 and TRBJ1-5; possibly TRBD1 for D (5 bases). V was trimmed by 3 bases and J by 6 bases, leaving 18 bases between them. The CDR3 consists of 16 residues. Per the germline V gene, CDR1 is LNHDA and CDR2 is SQIVND (reference sequence). CDR3 nucleotides: TGTGCCAGTAGTATTCTTTTGCCGGGGGATAGTCAGCCCCAGCATTTT. Amino acid sequence: CASSILLPGDSQPQHF.

This chain connects TRBV4-2 to TRBJ2-7; TRBD2 might be the D (5 bases). Germline V CDR1 and CDR2: LGHNA, YNFKEQ. The CDR3 is made up of 13 amino acids. V lost 0 bases and J 7 bases, leaving 10 bases between the germline ends. The CDR3 DNA sequence: TGTGCCAGCAGCCAAGAGCTCTGGAGGGAGCAGTACTTC. Encoded protein: CASSQELWREQYF.

The CDR3 spells CASSPQFMGAKEQYF. CDR3 DNA: TGTGCCAGCAGCCCCCAATTTATGGGGGCTAAGGAGCAGTACTTC. V gene TRBV7-6 combines with J gene TRBJ2-7; possibly TRBD1 for D (6 bases). Trimming removed 5 bases at V and 7 bases at J, with 21 bases between. There are 15 residues in the CDR3. Germline V CDR1 and CDR2: SGHVS, FNYEAQ.

This chain's CDR3 is CAIDPGQAPVGYTF. CDR3 coding DNA: TGTGCCATCGATCCGGGACAGGCTCCCGTTGGCTACACCTTC. The genes are TRBV28 and TRBJ1-2, with 8 bases fitting TRBD1. Per germline, CDR1 MDHEN and CDR2 SYDVKM. V was clipped by 10 bases and J by 7 bases; unmatched bases: 14. The CDR3 spans 14 residues.

V is TRBV9 and J is TRBJ2-2, with D uncertain. CDR1 and CDR2 (germline): SGDLS, YYNGEE. V lost 0 bases, J lost 6 bases, and 12 bases lay in between. The CDR3 is made up of 15 amino acids. The CDR3 sequence: CASSVATMAPGELFF. The CDR3 DNA reads TGTGCCAGCAGCGTAGCTACTATGGCTCCCGGGGAGCTGTTTTTT.

The V call is TRBV4-2, the J call TRBJ2-1; 8 nucleotides align to TRBD2. There are 16 residues in the CDR3. The germline V gene encodes CDR1 LGHNA and CDR2 YNFKEQ. Trimming removed 3 bases from V and 3 bases from J; junction bases left unmatched: 7. The CDR3 loop reads CASSHGLAGLYNEQFF. DNA of the CDR3: TGTGCCAGCAGCCATGGTCTAGCGGGCCTCTACAATGAGCAGTTCTTC.

The rearrangement uses TRBV16 and TRBJ1-4, with unresolved D. The CDR3 totals 13 residues. Trimming shortened V by 0 bases and J by 6 bases, and 5 bases separated the two germline ends. Germline CDR1 KGHSY, CDR2 FQNENV. This chain's CDR3 is CASSQSPDEKLFF. DNA for the CDR3: TGTGCCAGCAGCCAATCGCCGGATGAAAAACTGTTTTTT.

V gene TRBV11-3 combines with J gene TRBJ1-5; D possibly corresponds to TRBD1 (6 bases). The CDR3 spans 14 residues. With 1 base removed from V and 8 bases from J, the gap between germline ends came to 12 bases. The germline V gene encodes CDR1 SGHNT and CDR2 YENEEA. CDR3 in DNA: TGTGCCAGCAGCTTAGGACTACAGGGAGAGCCCCAGCATTTT. Encoded protein: CASSLGLQGEPQHF.

V usage is TRBV10-3 and J usage is TRBJ1-1; D is ambiguous. Germline V gene lookup returns CDR1 ENHRY and CDR2 SYGVKD. V was pared by 0 bases and J by 0 bases, with 8 bases between. The CDR3 runs 15 residues. CDR3 protein: CAISESQFMNTEAFF. The CDR3 DNA reads as TGTGCCATCAGTGAGTCGCAGTTCATGAACACTGAAGCTTTCTTT.

The V gene is TRBV4-1, the J gene TRBJ2-2; 8 bases fit TRBD2. CDR1 and CDR2 from the germline V gene are MGHRA and YSYEKL. After removal of 5 bases from V and 0 bases from J, the junction contained 2 bases not matched to a gene. This CDR3 is built from 15 residues. CDR3 nucleotide sequence: TGCGCCAGCAGCTTCGGGAGGGCGAACACCGGGGAGCTGTTTTTT. This translates into CASSFGRANTGELFF.

The chain combines TRBV14 with TRBJ2-6; D possibly corresponds to TRBD1 (6 bases). Germline V gene data show CDR1 as SGHDN and CDR2 as FVKESK. Between the trimmed V and J ends, which lost 1 base and 0 bases, there was a span of 16 bases. The CDR3 sequence is 19 residues long. The CDR3 bases are TGTGCCAGCAGCCAAGTGGTCTCAGGGGCCAGCTCTGGGGCCAACGTCCTGACTTTC. The encoded protein is CASSQVVSGASSGANVLTF.

The chain is built from TRBV5-1 and TRBJ2-3; tentatively, D is TRBD1 (5 bases). Trimming shortened V by 7 bases and J by 0 bases, and 12 bases separated the two germline ends. In germline, CDR1 is SGHRS, CDR2 YFSETQ. The CDR3 loop spans 14 amino acids. The CDR3 reads CASGALGSTDTQYF. Here the CDR3 DNA reads TGCGCCAGCGGGGCCCTCGGAAGCACAGATACGCAGTATTTT.

This rearrangement joins TRBV2 to TRBJ1-4; a weak D match, TRBD1 (5 bases). CDR1 is SNHLY, CDR2 FYNNEI, per germline. Trimming shortened V by 7 bases and J by 7 bases, and 16 bases separated the two germline ends. This CDR3 comprises 14 residues. CDR3 DNA sequence: TGTGCCAGCAAAAAAGAGTCAGGGCGTGAAAAACTGTTTTTT. The encoded protein is CASKKESGREKLFF.

This clone was observed a handful of times. The same CDR3 can be traced to other DNA sequences in this sample. The rearrangement joins TRBV6-4 to TRBJ1-2; perhaps TRBD1 as D (6 bases). The CDR3 has 15 amino acids. Between the trimmed V and J ends, which lost 6 bases and 2 bases, there was a span of 16 bases. CDR1 is MRHNA and CDR2 is SNTAGT in the germline V gene. CDR3 DNA: TGTGCCAGCAGAGTTCAGGGGAAAGGCAACTATGGCTACACCTTC. It specifies CASRVQGKGNYGYTF.

The gene calls are TRBV18 and TRBJ1-1, with D hard to call. Trimming shortened V by 3 bases and J by 4 bases, and 12 bases separated the two germline ends. Germline V gene data show CDR1 as KGHSH and CDR2 as LQKENI. This CDR3 spans 14 amino acids. As DNA, the CDR3 is TGTGCCAGCTCACCTCCTAGCCAAACCACTGAAGCTTTCTTT. It yields the protein CASSPPSQTTEAFF.

The chain employs TRBV30 and TRBJ2-7; maybe TRBD1 (6 bases). The CDR3 is 15 residues long. Looked up from germline, CDR1 is GTSNPN and CDR2 is SVGIG (reference sequence). Trimming took 2 bases from V and 4 from J, leaving 18 bases between them. Here the CDR3 DNA reads TGTGCCTGGAGTCCAGGTGGCTATGGGACATACGAGCAGTACTTC. The encoded protein is CAWSPGGYGTYEQYF.

This clone occurred once. The rearrangement uses TRBV7-8 and TRBJ2-1; the match to TRBD2 covers 9 bases. Germline trimming cut 5 bases from V and 9 bases from J; bases unmatched to any gene: 17. There are 17 residues in the CDR3. The germline V gene encodes CDR1 SGHVS and CDR2 FQNEAQ. CDR3 in amino acids: CASSPPTSSGTGGEQFF. The CDR3 bases are TGTGCCAGCAGCCCGCCCACCTCTAGCGGGACGGGGGGTGAGCAGTTCTTC.

This clone was counted a single time. The DNA of the CDR3 is TGTGCCAGCAGCCAGGACTGGACAGGGGGTGAAGCTTTCTTT. Translation: CASSQDWTGGEAFF. The chain recombines TRBV3-1 (or the pseudogene TRBV3-2) with TRBJ1-1, with 10 positions matching TRBD1. J gave up 7 bases and V 3 bases, and 5 bases lay outside the gene matches. The CDR3 sequence is 14 residues long. CDR1 is LGHDT, CDR2 YNNKEL, per germline (reference sequence).

This clone was counted between two and nine times. The J gene is TRBJ1-2, the V gene TRBV4-1, with D perhaps matching TRBD1 (5 bases). The CDR3 covers 17 residues. V shed 3 bases and J shed 8 bases, with 25 bases lying between them. Germline-derived CDR1 and CDR2 are MGHRA and YSYEKL. The CDR3 spells CASSQDFSQGKRGGYTF. The CDR3 bases are TGCGCCAGCAGCCAGGATTTTTCCCAGGGCAAACGGGGGGGCTACACCTTC.

V and J are TRBV9 and TRBJ2-6, with 9 bases lining up with TRBD2. Trimming cost V 3 bases and J 2 bases; bases outside gene matches: 6. The CDR3 runs 17 residues. Germline V CDR1 and CDR2: SGDLS, YYNGEE. CDR3: CASSAGTSTPGANVLTF. CDR3 sequence (DNA): TGTGCCAGCAGCGCCGGGACTAGCACTCCTGGGGCCAACGTCCTGACTTTC.

This sequence joins TRBV4-2 and TRBJ2-1, with a tentative D call TRBD1 (5 bases). The CDR3 is made up of 13 amino acids. Germline assignment: CDR1 LGHNA and CDR2 YNFKEQ. Trimming left V 3 bases short and J 3 bases short, with 6 bases between. CDR3 region: CASSQGLYNEQFF. CDR3 nucleotide sequence: TGTGCCAGCAGCCAGGGGCTCTACAATGAGCAGTTCTTC.

The rearrangement links TRBV19 to TRBJ1-1; the D gene is possibly TRBD1 (5 bases). The CDR3 is 15 amino acids. Germline assignment: CDR1 LNHDA and CDR2 SQIVND (reference sequence). V lost 4 bases and J lost 1, with 13 bases in between. CDR3 coding DNA: TGTGCCAGTAGTAGGCCAGGCGGGGGGAACACTGAAGCTTTCTTT. Protein product: CASSRPGGGNTEAFF.

J is TRBJ1-4 and V is TRBV30, with 7 nucleotides matching TRBD1. The CDR3 contains 14 residues. Germline CDR1 and CDR2: GTSNPN and SVGIG (reference sequence). The junction had 7 bases not matched to a gene; V was cut back by 3 bases and J by 6 bases. The CDR3 reads CAWSPDRAYEKLFF. The CDR3 nucleotides are TGTGCCTGGAGCCCCGACAGGGCTTATGAAAAACTGTTTTTT.

The chain is built from TRBV5-4 and TRBJ1-2; 8 bases align to TRBD1. The CDR3 totals 15 residues. V gave up 4 bases and J gave up 5 bases; unmatched junction bases: 10. CDR1 and CDR2 (germline): SGHNT, YYREEE (reference sequence). The CDR3 coding sequence is TGTGCCAGCAGCCCGTGGGACAGGCCTACTTATGGCTACACCTTC. Protein: CASSPWDRPTYGYTF.

This clone was counted between two and nine times. Other DNA sequences in this sample translate to the same CDR3. The rearrangement joins TRBV12-3 or TRBV12-4 to TRBJ2-7, with a possible D match to TRBD1 (5 bases). This CDR3 region has 12 residues. Trimming stripped 6 bases from V and 4 bases from J, with 10 bases between. In DNA, the CDR3 is TGTGCCAGCAGCCTCGACAGTTACGAGCAGTACTTC. Protein: CASSLDSYEQYF.

The CDR3 DNA follows: TGTGCCAGCAGCCCTCGTGCGGGGGCGAACACTGAAGCTTTCTTT. It encodes CASSPRAGANTEAFF. J is TRBJ1-1 and V is TRBV28; D is possibly TRBD1 (6 bases). V lost 6 bases to trimming and J lost 1 base, with 15 bases between them. CDR1 is MDHEN, CDR2 SYDVKM, per germline. The CDR3 totals 15 residues.